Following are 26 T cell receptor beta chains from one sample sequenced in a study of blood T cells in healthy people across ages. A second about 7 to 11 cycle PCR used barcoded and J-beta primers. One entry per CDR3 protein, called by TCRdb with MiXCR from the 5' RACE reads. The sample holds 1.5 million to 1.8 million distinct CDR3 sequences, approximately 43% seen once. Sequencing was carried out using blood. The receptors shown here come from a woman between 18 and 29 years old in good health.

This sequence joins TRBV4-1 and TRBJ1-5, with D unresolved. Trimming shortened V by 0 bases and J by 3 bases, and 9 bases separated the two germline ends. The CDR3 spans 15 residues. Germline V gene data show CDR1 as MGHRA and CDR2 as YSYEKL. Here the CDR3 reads CASSQDQTSNQPQHF. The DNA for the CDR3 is TGCGCCAGCAGCCAAGACCAGACCTCCAATCAGCCCCAGCATTTT.

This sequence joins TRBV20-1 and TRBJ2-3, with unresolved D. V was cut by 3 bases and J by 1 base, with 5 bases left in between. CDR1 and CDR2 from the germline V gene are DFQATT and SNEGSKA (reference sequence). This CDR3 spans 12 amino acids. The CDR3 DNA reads TGCAGTGCTAGCCCCCGCACAGATACGCAGTATTTT. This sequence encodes CSASPRTDTQYF.

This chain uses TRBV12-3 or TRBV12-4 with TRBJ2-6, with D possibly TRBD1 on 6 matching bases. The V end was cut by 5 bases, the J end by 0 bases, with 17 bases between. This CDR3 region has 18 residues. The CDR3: CASSPQGSLNSGANVLTF. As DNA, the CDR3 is TGTGCCAGCAGTCCACAGGGCTCCCTTAACTCTGGGGCCAACGTCCTGACTTTC.

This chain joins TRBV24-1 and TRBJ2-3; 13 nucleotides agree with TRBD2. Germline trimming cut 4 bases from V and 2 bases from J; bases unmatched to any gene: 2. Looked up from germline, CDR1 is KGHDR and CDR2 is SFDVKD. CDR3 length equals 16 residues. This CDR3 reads CATSEGLAGPTDTQYF. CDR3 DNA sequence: TGTGCCACCAGTGAGGGACTAGCGGGACCCACAGATACGCAGTATTTT.

The CDR3 nucleotides are TGTGCCAGCAGGCTCCCCAGGGGGACTAGCACAGATACGCAGTATTTT. It codes for CASRLPRGTSTDTQYF. The chain carries TRBV6-2 or TRBV6-3 and TRBJ2-3; D is possibly TRBD1 (7 bases). Germline-derived CDR1 and CDR2 are MNHEY and SVGEGT. V lost 6 bases, J lost 0 bases, and 16 bases lay in between. The CDR3 is made up of 16 amino acids.

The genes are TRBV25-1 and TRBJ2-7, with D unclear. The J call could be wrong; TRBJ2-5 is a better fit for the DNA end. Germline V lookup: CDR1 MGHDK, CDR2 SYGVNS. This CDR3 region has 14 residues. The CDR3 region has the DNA TGTGCCAGCAGTGAATCAGCGAGGCTGGAGACCCAGTACTTC. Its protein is CASSESARLETQYF.

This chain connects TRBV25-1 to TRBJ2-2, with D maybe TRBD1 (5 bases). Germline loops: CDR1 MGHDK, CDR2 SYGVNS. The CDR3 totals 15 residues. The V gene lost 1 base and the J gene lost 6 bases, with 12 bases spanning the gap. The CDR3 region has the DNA TGTGCCAGCAGTGAATCGAACTGGGGCGCCGGGGAGCTGTTTTTT. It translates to CASSESNWGAGELFF.

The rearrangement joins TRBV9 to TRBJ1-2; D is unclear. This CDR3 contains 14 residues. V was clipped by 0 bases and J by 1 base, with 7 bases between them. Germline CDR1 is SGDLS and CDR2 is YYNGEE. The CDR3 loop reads CASSVAGFNYGYTF. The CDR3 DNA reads TGTGCCAGCAGCGTAGCAGGATTTAACTATGGCTACACCTTC.

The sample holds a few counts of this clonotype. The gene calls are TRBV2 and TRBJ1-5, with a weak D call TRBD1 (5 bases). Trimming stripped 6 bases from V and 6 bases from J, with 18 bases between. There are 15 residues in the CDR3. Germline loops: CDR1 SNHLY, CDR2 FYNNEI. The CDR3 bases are TGTGCCAGCAGCCTTCAAGGGGTTTCGATTCAGCCCCAGCATTTT. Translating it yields CASSLQGVSIQPQHF.

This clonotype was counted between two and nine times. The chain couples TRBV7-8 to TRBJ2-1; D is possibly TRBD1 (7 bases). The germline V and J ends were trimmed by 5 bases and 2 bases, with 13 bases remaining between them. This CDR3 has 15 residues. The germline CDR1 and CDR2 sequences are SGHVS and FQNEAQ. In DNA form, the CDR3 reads TGTGCCAGCAGCAACAGGGGCGGGGCCTACAATGAGCAGTTCTTC. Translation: CASSNRGGAYNEQFF.

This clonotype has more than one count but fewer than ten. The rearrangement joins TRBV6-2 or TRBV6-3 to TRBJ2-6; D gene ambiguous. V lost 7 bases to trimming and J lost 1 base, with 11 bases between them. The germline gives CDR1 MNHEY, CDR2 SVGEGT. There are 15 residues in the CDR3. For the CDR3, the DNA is TGTGCCAGCAAGGTAGGCCTATCTGGGGCCAACGTCCTGACTTTC. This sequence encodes CASKVGLSGANVLTF.

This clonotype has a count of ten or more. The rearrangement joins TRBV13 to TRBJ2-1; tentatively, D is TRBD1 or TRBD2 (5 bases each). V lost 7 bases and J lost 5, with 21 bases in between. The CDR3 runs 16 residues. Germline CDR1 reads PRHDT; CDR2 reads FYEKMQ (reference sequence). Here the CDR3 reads CASTERGGPRNNEQFF. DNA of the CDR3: TGTGCCAGCACCGAGAGGGGCGGGCCTCGGAACAATGAGCAGTTCTTC.

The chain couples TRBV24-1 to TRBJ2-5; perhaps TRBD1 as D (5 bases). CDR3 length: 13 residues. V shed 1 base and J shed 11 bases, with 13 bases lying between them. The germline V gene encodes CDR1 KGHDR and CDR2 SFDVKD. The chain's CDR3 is CATSDLGAERQYF. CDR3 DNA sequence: TGTGCCACCAGTGATTTAGGGGCAGAGAGGCAGTACTTC.

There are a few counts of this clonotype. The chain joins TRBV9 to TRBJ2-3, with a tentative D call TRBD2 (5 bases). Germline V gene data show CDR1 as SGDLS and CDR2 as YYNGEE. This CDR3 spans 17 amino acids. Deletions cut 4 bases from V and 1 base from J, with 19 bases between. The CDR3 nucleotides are TGTGCCAGCAGCACCGCCGGCCTCGGGGTCGGCACAGATACGCAGTATTTT. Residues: CASSTAGLGVGTDTQYF. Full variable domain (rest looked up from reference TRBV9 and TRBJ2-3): DSGVTQTPKHLITATGQRVTLRCSPRSGDLSVYWYQQSLDQGLQFLIQYYNGEERAKGNILERFSAQQFPDLHSELNLSSLELGDSALYFCASSTAGLGVGTDTQYFGPGTRLTVL.

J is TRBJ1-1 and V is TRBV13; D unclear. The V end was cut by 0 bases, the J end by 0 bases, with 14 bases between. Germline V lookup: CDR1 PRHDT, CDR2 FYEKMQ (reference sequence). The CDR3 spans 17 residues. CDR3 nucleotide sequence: TGTGCCAGCAGCTTAGGGGTCTACGAAGGCATGAACACTGAAGCTTTCTTT. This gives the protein CASSLGVYEGMNTEAFF.

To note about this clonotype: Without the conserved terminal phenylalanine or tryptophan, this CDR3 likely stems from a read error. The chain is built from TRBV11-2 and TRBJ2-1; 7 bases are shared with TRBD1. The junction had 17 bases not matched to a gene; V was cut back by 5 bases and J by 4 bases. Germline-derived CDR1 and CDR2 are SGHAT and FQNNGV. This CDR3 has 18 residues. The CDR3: CASSLTLIRDRFYNEQFL. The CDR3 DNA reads TGTGCCAGCAGCCTAACTCTTATCCGGGACAGATTTTACAATGAGCAGTTCTTA.

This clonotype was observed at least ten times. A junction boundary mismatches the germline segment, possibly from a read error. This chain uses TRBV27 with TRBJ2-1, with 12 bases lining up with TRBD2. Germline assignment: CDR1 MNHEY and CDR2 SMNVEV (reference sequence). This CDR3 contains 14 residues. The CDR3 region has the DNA TGCGCCAGCAGCCTGCTAGCGGGGGGGAATGAGCAGTTCTTC. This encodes CASSLLAGGNEQFF.

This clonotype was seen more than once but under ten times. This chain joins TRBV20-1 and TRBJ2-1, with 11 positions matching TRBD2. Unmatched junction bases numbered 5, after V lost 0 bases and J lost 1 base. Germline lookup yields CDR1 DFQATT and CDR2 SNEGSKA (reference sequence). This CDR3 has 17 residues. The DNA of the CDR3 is TGCAGTGCTAGAGACAGGCGGACTAGCGGGTCCTACAATGAGCAGTTCTTC. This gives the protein CSARDRRTSGSYNEQFF.

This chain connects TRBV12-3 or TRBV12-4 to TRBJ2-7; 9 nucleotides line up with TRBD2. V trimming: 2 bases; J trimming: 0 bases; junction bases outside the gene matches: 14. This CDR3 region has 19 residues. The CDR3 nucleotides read TGTGCCAGCAGTTTAAGAGCCAGAGGACTAGCGCCGAGCTCCTACGAGCAGTACTTC. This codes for CASSLRARGLAPSSYEQYF.

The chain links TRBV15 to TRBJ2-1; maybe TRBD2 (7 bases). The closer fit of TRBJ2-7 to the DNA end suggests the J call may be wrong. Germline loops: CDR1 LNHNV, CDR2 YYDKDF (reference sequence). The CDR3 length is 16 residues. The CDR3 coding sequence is TGTGCCACCAGCAGAGATTCGCGGGGGCCTTACAATGAGCAGTACTTC. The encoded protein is CATSRDSRGPYNEQYF.

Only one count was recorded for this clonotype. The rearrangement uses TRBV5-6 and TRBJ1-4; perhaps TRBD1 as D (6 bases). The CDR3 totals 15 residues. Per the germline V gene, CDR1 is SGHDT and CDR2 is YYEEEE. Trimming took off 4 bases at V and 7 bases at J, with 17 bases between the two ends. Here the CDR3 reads CASSPGQLTREKLFF. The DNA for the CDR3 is TGTGCCAGCAGCCCCGGACAGTTGACTCGTGAAAAACTGTTTTTT.

The CDR3 loop reads CASSVEDTDTQYF. In DNA form, the CDR3 reads TGTGCCAGCTCGGTGGAGGACACAGATACGCAGTATTTT. The chain joins TRBV6-2 or TRBV6-3 to TRBJ2-3; D might be TRBD2 (5 bases). Germline V lookup: CDR1 MNHEY, CDR2 SVGEGT. V was cut by 8 bases and J by 2 bases, with 11 bases left in between. The CDR3 length is 13 residues.

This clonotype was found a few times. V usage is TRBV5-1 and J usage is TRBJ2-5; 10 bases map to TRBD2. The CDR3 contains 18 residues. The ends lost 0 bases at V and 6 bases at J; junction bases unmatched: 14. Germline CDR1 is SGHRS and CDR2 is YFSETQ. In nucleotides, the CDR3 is TGCGCCAGCAGCTTGGGCCGCAGCGGGAGGGCCTTTAGTAAGACCCAGTACTTC. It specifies CASSLGRSGRAFSKTQYF.

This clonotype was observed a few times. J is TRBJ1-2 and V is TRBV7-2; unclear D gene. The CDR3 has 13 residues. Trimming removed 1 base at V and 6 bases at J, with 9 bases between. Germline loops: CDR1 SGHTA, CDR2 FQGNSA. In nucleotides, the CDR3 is TGTGCCAGCAGCTTAGTTAGCGGGGATGGCTACACCTTC. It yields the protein CASSLVSGDGYTF.

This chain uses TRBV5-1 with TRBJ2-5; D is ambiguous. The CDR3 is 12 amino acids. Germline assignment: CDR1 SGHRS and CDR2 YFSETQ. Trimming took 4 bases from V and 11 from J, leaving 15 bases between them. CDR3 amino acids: CASSADHNEQYF. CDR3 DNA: TGCGCCAGCAGCGCCGACCACAATGAGCAGTACTTC.

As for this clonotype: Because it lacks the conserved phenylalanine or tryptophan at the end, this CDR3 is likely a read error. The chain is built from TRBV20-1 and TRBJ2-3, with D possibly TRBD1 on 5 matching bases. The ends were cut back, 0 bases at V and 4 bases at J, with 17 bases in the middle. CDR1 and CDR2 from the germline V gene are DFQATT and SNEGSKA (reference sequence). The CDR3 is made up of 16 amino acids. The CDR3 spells CSARDRRRGFADTQYS. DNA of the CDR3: TGCAGTGCTAGAGATAGACGAAGGGGATTTGCAGATACGCAGTATTCT.